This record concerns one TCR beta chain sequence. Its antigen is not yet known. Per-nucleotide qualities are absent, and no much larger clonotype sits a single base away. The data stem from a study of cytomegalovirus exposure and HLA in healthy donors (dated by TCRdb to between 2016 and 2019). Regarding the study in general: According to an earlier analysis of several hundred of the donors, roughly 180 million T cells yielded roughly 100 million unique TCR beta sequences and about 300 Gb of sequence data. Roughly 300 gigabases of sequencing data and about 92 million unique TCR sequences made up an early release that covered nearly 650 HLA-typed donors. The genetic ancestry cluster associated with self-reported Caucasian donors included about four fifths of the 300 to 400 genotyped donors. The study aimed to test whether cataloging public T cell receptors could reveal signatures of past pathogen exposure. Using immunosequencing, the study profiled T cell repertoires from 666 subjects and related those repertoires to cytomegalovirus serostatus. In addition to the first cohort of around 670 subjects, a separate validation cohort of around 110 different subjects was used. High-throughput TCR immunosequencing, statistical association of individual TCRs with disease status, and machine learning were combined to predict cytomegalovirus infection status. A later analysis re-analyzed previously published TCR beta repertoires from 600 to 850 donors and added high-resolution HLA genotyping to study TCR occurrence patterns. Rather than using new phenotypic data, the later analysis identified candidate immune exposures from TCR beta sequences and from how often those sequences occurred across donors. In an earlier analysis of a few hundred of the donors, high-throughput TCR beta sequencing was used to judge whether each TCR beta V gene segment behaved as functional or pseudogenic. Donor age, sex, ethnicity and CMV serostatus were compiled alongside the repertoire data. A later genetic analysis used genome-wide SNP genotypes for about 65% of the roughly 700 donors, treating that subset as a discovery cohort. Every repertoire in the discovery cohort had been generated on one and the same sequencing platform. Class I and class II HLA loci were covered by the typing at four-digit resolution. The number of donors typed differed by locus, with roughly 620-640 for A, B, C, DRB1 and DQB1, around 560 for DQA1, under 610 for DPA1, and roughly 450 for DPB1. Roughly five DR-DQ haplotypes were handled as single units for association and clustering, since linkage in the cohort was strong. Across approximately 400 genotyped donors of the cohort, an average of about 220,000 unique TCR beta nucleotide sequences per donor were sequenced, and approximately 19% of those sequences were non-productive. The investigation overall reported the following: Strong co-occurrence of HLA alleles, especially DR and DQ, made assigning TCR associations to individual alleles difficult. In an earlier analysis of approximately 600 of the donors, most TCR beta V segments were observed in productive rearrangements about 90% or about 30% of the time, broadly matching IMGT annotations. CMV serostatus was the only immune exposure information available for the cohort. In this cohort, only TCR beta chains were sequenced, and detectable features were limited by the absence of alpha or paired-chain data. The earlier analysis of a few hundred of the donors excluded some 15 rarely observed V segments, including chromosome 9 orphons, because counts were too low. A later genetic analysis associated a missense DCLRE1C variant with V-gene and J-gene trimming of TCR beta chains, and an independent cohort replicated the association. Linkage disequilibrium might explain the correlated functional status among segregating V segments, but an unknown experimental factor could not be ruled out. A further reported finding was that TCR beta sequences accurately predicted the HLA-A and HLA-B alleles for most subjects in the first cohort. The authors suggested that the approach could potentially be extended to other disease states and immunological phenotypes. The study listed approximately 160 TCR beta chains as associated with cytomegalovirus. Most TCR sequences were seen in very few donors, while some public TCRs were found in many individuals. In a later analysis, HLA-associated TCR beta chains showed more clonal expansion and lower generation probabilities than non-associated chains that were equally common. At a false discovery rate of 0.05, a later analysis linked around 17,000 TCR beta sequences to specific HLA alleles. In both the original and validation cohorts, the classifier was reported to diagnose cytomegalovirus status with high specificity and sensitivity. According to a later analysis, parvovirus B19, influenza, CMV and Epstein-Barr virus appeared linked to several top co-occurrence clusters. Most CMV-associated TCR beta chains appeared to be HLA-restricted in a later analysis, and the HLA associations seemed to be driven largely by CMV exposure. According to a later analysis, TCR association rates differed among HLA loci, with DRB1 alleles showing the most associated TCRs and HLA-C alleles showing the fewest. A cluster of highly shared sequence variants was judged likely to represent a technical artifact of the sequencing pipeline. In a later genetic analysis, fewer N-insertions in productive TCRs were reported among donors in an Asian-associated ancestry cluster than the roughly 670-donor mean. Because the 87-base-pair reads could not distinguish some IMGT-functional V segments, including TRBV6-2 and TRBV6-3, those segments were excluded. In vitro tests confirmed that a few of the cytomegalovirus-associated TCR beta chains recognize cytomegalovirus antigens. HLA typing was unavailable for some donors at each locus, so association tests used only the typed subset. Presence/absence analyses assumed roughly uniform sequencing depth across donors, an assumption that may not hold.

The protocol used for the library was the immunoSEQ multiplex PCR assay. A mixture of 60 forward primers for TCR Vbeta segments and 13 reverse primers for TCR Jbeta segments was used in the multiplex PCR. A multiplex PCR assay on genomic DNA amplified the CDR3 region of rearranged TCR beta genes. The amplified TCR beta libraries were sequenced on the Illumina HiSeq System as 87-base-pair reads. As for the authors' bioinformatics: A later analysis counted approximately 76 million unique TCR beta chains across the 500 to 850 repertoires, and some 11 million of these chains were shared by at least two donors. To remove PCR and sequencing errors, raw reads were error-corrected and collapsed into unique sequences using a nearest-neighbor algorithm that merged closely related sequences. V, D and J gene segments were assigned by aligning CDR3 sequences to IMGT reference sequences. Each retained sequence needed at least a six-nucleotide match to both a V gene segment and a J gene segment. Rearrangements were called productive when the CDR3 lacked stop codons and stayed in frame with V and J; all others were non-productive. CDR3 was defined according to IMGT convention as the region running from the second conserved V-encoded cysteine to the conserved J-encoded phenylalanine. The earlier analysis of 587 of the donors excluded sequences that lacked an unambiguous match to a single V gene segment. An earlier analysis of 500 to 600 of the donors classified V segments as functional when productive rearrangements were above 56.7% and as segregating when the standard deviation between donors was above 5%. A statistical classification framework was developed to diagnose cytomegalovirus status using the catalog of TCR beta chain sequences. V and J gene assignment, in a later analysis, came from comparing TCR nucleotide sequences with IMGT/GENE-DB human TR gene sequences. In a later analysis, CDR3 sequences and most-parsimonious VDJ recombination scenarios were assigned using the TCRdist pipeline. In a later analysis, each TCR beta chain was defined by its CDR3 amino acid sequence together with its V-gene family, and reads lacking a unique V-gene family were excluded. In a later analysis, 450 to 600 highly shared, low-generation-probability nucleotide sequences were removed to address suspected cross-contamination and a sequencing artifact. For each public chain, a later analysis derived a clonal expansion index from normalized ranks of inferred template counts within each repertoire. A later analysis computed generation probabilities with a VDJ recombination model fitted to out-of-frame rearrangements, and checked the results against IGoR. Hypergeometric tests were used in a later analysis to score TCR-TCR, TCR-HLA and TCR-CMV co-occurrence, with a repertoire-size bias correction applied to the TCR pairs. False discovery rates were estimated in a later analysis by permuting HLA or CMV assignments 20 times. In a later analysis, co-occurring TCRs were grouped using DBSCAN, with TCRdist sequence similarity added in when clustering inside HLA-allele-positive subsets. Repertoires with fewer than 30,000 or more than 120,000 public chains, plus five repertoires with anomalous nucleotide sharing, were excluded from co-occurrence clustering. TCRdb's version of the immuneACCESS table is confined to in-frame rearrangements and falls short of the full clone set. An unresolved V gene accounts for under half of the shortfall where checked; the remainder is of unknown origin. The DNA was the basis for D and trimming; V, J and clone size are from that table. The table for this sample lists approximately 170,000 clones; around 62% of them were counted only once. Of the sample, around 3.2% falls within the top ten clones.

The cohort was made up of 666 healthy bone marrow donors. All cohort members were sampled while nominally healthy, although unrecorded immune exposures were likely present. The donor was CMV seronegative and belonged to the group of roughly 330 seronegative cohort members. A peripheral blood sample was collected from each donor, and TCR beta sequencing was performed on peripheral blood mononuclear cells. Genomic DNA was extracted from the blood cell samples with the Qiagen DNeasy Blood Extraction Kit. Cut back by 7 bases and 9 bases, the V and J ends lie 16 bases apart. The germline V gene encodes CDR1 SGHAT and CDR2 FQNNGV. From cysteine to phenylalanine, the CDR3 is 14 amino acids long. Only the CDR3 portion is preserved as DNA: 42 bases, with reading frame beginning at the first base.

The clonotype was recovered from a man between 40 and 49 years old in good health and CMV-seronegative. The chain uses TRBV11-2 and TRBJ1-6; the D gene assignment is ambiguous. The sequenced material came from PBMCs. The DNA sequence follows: TGTGCCAGCACATCTCCCTCGGGTAGTTCACCCCTCCACTTT. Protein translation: CASTSPSGSSPLHF. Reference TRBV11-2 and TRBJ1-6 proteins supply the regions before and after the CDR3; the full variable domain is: EAGVAQSPRYKIIEKRQSVAFWCNPISGHATLYWYQQILGQGPKLLIQFQNNGVVDDSQLPKDRFSAERLKGVDSTLKIQPAKLEDSAVYLCASTSPSGSSPLHFGNGTRLTVT.